This T cell receptor (beta chain) was identified in a study of blood T cell repertoires in COVID-19. Across the study: Collection of acute and convalescent COVID-19 samples took place in the United States, Italy and Spain.

Trimming removed 1 base at V and 5 bases at J, with 9 bases between. The CDR3 sequence is 14 residues long. Germline V gene data show CDR1 as LGHDT and CDR2 as YNNKEL (reference sequence). Participants' reported clinical history set cohort assignment. The recovered donors of Cohort 3 showed two negative PCRs, clearance, or symptom resolution. Clones were sequenced by immunoSEQ multiplex PCR, and TCRdb holds only the in-frame ones, with some missing. Altogether 350,000 or so clones are present, about 88% being singletons, with the ten largest covering more than 0.8%. Sequenced sample: PBMCs or T cells enriched from blood (not recorded which). The clonotype originates from a woman aged 25 to 39 who had recovered from COVID-19. This rearrangement joins TRBV3-1 (or the pseudogene TRBV3-2) to TRBJ1-5; D is possibly TRBD1 (5 bases). The CDR3 reads CASSQGQGYQPQHF. The CDR3 DNA reads as TGTGCCAGCAGCCAAGGGCAGGGATATCAGCCCCAGCATTTT.